This TCR beta chain was sequenced during a study of OX40 agonist ivuxolimab in advanced cancers. Study as a whole: People in dose escalation had one of these cancers: hepatocellular carcinoma, melanoma, renal cell or head and neck cancer. Findings and caveats of the study: Compared with others, partial responders at 0.1-3.0 mg/kg displayed clonal expansion among the lowest. Clonal expansion by week 6 occurred in CD4+ and CD8+ blood T cells (at 0.1 to 3.0 mg/kg).

With respect to this clone: As yet, its antigen is unknown.

This table comes from immunoSEQ multiplex PCR, and its TCRdb copy is limited to in-frame clones, with some not included. The sample has more than 60,000 clones, about 94% seen once. The CDR3 runs to 15 residues. Germline V gene data show CDR1 as SGHAT and CDR2 as FQDESV (reference sequence). V was cut by 4 bases and J by 0 bases, with 7 bases left in between. Here the sequenced sample was CD4+ or CD8+ T cells sorted from blood, taken in a trial of the OX40 agonist ivuxolimab. The TCR originated in an adult with an advanced solid tumor such as melanoma, head and neck, liver or kidney cancer. The chain joins TRBV11-1 to TRBJ2-6; D is unclear. CDR3 in DNA: TGTGCCAGCAGCTCAGATATCTCTGGGGCCAACGTCCTGACTTTC. It codes for CASSSDISGANVLTF. Drawing the rest from reference TRBV11-1 and TRBJ2-6, the complete variable domain is EAEVAQSPRYKITEKSQAVAFWCDPISGHATLYWYRQILGQGPELLVQFQDESVVDDSQLPKDRFSAERLKGVDSTLKIQPAELGDSAMYLCASSSDISGANVLTFGAGSRLTVL.